The 2 T cell receptor beta chains reported below all come from one sample, sequenced in a study of blood T cell repertoires in COVID-19. Generated by immunoSEQ multiplex PCR, the TCRdb table keeps only in-frame clones and is missing some. The sample comprises about 130,000 clones, roughly 79% of which are singletons, and roughly 20% rests with the top ten. Material for sequencing was peripheral blood. These receptors all come from an older man with acute or convalescent COVID-19.

This clone was found many times. The chain recombines TRBV27 with TRBJ2-2; TRBD1 agrees at 8 bases. V dropped 7 bases and J dropped 4; count of bases not matched to a gene: 11. Germline V gives CDR1 MNHEY, CDR2 SMNVEV (reference sequence). This CDR3 spans 16 amino acids. CDR3 protein: CASITLDRVGTGELFF. CDR3 nucleotide sequence: TGTGCCAGCATCACACTGGACAGGGTCGGCACCGGGGAGCTGTTTTTT.

This clone was seen once. This rearrangement joins TRBV19 to TRBJ1-5; 8 bases map to TRBD1. Germline lookup yields CDR1 LNHDA and CDR2 SQIVND (reference sequence). The CDR3 consists of 16 residues. V gave up 1 base and J gave up 0 bases; unmatched junction bases: 2. The CDR3 spells CASSIGDRISNQPQHF. CDR3 sequence (DNA): TGTGCCAGTAGTATAGGGGACAGGATTAGCAATCAGCCCCAGCATTTT.